The 5 T cell receptor beta chains below were found in one sample sequenced in a study of T cell changes during pregnancy in multiple sclerosis (dated by TCRdb to about 2019). Libraries came from the immunoSEQ multiplex PCR assay. Drawn from immuneACCESS, this table holds only the in-frame rearrangements with V and J called that TCRdb kept. Clones are partly lost; checked studies trace under half to an unresolved V gene and leave the rest unexplained. Recorded for this sample are some 60,000 clones; roughly 93% of them occurred a single time. More than 1.5% of the sample is taken by the ten largest. This material consisted of peripheral blood, taken after pregnancy. These receptors were collected from a female donor with multiple sclerosis, enrolled in a pregnancy study.

The chain combines TRBV4-3 with TRBJ2-7, with a tentative D call TRBD1 (5 bases). The CDR3 length is 15 residues. Deletions cut 0 bases from V and 4 bases from J, with 13 bases between. CDR1 is LGHNA, CDR2 YSLEER, per germline. Here the CDR3 reads CASSQDRGGAYEQYF. The CDR3 DNA reads TGCGCCAGCAGCCAAGACCGAGGTGGGGCTTACGAGCAGTACTTC.

The chain uses TRBV25-1 and TRBJ2-7; 10 bases fit TRBD2. The CDR3 covers 14 residues. The ends lost 3 bases at V and 4 bases at J; junction bases unmatched: 3. The germline gives CDR1 MGHDK, CDR2 SYGVNS. CDR3: CASSDTSGVYEQYF. CDR3 nucleotides: TGTGCCAGCAGTGACACTAGCGGGGTTTACGAGCAGTACTTC.

This chain connects TRBV7-9 to TRBJ2-3, with TRBD1 matching over 9 bases. Trimming cost V 2 bases and J 5 bases; bases outside gene matches: 5. The length of the CDR3 is 15 residues. Looked up from germline, CDR1 is SEHNR and CDR2 is FQNEAQ (reference sequence). The CDR3 sequence is CASSLPRQGGDTQYF. The CDR3 DNA is TGTGCCAGCAGCTTACCTAGACAGGGGGGAGATACGCAGTATTTT.

The chain employs TRBV11-3 and TRBJ1-1; the D gene is possibly TRBD1 (5 bases). Between the trimmed V and J ends, which lost 5 bases and 4 bases, there was a span of 14 bases. CDR3 size: 14 residues. CDR1 and CDR2 from the germline V gene are SGHNT and YENEEA. The CDR3 nucleotides are TGTGCCAGCAGCAATTCAGGGTCGGCCACTGAAGCTTTCTTT. It yields the protein CASSNSGSATEAFF.

The V gene is TRBV9, the J gene TRBJ1-2, with a weak D call TRBD1 (6 bases). The CDR3 consists of 13 residues. CDR1 and CDR2 from the germline V gene are SGDLS and YYNGEE. V lost 3 bases and J lost 8, with 14 bases in between. The CDR3 here is CASSGPNREGYTF. The CDR3, as DNA: TGTGCCAGCAGCGGACCGAACAGGGAGGGCTACACCTTC. Drawing the rest from reference TRBV9 and TRBJ1-2, the complete variable domain is DSGVTQTPKHLITATGQRVTLRCSPRSGDLSVYWYQQSLDQGLQFLIQYYNGEERAKGNILERFSAQQFPDLHSELNLSSLELGDSALYFCASSGPNREGYTFGSGTRLTVV.